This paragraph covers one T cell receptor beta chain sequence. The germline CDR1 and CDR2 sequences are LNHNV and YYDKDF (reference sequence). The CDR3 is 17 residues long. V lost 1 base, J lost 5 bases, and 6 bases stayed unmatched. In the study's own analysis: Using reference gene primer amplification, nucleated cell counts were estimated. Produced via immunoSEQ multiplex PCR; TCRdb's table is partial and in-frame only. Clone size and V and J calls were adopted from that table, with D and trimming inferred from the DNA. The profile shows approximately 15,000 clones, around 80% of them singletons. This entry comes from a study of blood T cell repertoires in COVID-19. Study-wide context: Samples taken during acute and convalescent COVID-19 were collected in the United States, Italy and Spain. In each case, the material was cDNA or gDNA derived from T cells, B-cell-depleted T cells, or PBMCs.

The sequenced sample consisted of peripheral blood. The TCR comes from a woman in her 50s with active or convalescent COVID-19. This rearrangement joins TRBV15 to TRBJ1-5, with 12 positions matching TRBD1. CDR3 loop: CATSRGTGTGGDQPQHF. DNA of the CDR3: TGTGCCACCAGCAGAGGGACCGGGACAGGGGGCGATCAGCCCCAGCATTTT.